The rows below give T cell receptor beta chains drawn from one sample of a study of T cells after yellow fever vaccination. In TCRdb, the 5' RACE reads were re-called with MiXCR into one record per CDR3 protein. The table lists approximately 240,000 distinct CDR3 sequences, more than 3.5% of them singletons. The sequencing used PBMCs, collected 15 days after the yellow fever booster vaccination. The origin of the receptors is a man younger than 35 who received the YFV17D yellow fever vaccine. Both conserved end residues are part of each CDR3. Fields, in order: V gene, J gene, clone size, D gene, CDR3 DNA, CDR3 protein. The D gene is left open where the match is weak. Where a row states a size, it is once, few, many or the class of an expanded clone; other rows omit it.

TRBV7-3	TRBJ2-2	few	NA	TGTGCCAGCAGCAAGGACCAGGGGTTCGGGGAGCTGTTTTTT	CASSKDQGFGELFF
TRBV12-3/TRBV12-4	TRBJ1-2	many	NA	TGTGCCAGCAGTTTCGCCAGGGCCTATGGCTACACCTTC	CASSFARAYGYTF
TRBV15	TRBJ2-1	many	TRBD2	TGTGCCACCGTAGGGCTAGCGGATTTGAACTCCTACAATGAGCAGTTCTTC	CATVGLADLNSYNEQFF
TRBV20-1	TRBJ2-5	many	NA	TGCAGTGCTAGAGATGCAGGGGTCCAAGAGACCCAGTACTTC	CSARDAGVQETQYF
TRBV7-9	TRBJ2-1	many	NA	TGTGCCAGCAGCTTAGGAGGGAGGTACAATGAGCAGTTCTTC	CASSLGGRYNEQFF
TRBV5-5	TRBJ1-1	many	NA	TGTGCCAGCAGCTCCCTTTTTGAAGCTTTCTTT	CASSSLFEAFF
TRBV6-2/TRBV6-3	TRBJ2-3	many	NA	TGTGCCAGCAGTTACGCTGTCACAGATACGCAGTATTTT	CASSYAVTDTQYF
TRBV5-1	TRBJ1-3	many	NA	TGCGCCAGCAGCTTGGAAGGAAACACCATATATTTT	CASSLEGNTIYF
TRBV5-5	TRBJ1-1	NA	TRBD1	TGTGCCAGCAGTTCCGGGACAGGGGCCCTTGAAGCTTTCTTT	CASSSGTGALEAFF
TRBV5-1	TRBJ2-3	NA	TRBD2	TGCGCCAGCAGCTTGGGACTAGCGGAGCCCTCAGATACGCAGTATTTT	CASSLGLAEPSDTQYF
TRBV20-1	TRBJ2-3	many	TRBD1	TGCAGTGCCCGGAGGACAGGGTCGGCTATAACGCAGTATTTT	CSARRTGSAITQYF
TRBV12-3/TRBV12-4	TRBJ1-1	many	NA	TGTGCCAGCGAAGGGGTCCCAACGAACACTGAAGCTTTCTTT	CASEGVPTNTEAFF
TRBV20-1	TRBJ2-3	many	TRBD1	TGCAGTGCTGTCGGGACAGAAGATCCCACAGATACGCAGTATTTT	CSAVGTEDPTDTQYF
TRBV7-9	TRBJ1-2	many	NA	TGTGCCAGCGGGGGGGACAATGGCTACACCTTC	CASGGDNGYTF
TRBV10-3	TRBJ1-1	NA	NA	TGTGCCATCAGTGCCGGGACGATACTTGAAGCTTTCTTT	CAISAGTILEAFF
TRBV12-3/TRBV12-4	TRBJ1-1	many	TRBD1	TGTGCCACTACGCCGCCTCGACAGGGGATGAACACTGAAGCTTTCTTT	CATTPPRQGMNTEAFF
TRBV5-1	TRBJ1-1	many	NA	TGCGCCAGCAGGCTAACCCCGGAGAACACTGAAGCTTTCTTT	CASRLTPENTEAFF
TRBV6-5	TRBJ2-2	many	NA	TGTGCCAGCAGTTCTGGGGCGGGCACCGGGGAGCTGTTTTTT	CASSSGAGTGELFF
TRBV5-1	TRBJ1-1	many	NA	TGTGCCAGCAGCCTTGGGACGGGGAACACTGAAGCTTTCTTT	CASSLGTGNTEAFF
TRBV5-1	TRBJ2-5	many	NA	TGCGCCAGCAGCTTAAACCTCCAAGAGACCCAGTACTTC	CASSLNLQETQYF
TRBV7-9	TRBJ2-3	many	NA	TGTGCCAGCAGCTTAGCGCGGGGAGAGGGAGATACGCAGTATTTT	CASSLARGEGDTQYF
TRBV7-6	TRBJ1-2	many	NA	TGTGCCAGCAGCTTAGAGTTGGTCGGGTCGAATGGCTACACCTTC	CASSLELVGSNGYTF
TRBV5-1	TRBJ2-3	NA	TRBD1	TGCGCCAGTTCCCCGGGACAGAACACAGATACGCAGTATTTT	CASSPGQNTDTQYF
TRBV12-3/TRBV12-4	TRBJ2-1	many	NA	TGTGCCAGCAGCCAGGGCGGCGGGAACTACAATGAGCAGTTCTTC	CASSQGGGNYNEQFF
TRBV28	TRBJ2-5	many	NA	TGTGCCAGCAGTTTGGAAGGTCGAACGGAGACCCAGTACTTC	CASSLEGRTETQYF
TRBV4-2	TRBJ2-3	few	TRBD2	TGTGCCAGCAGCCCCCGGTCGGGGGGTGAATCAACAGATACGCAGTATTTT	CASSPRSGGESTDTQYF